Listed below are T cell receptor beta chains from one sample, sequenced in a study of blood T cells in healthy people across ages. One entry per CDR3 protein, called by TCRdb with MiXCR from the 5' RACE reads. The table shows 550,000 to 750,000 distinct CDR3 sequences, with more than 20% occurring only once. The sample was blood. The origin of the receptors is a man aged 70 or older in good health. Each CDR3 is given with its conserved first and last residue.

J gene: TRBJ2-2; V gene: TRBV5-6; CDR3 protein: CASSLWQGGNVELFF
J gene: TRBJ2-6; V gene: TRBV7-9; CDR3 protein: CASTSSSGANVLTF
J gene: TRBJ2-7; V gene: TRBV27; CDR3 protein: CASSLSSTSGYEQYF
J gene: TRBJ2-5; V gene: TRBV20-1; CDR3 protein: CSAGRTGETQYF
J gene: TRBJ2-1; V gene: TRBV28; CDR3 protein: CASSFPSGRSSYNEQFF
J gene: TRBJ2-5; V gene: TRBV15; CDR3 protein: CATNAGSQETQYF
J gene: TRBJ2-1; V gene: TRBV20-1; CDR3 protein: CSIGRVAYNEQFF
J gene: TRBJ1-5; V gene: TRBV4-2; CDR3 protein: CASSQATGGNQPQHF
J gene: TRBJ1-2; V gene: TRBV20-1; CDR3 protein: CSARDRPNGYTF
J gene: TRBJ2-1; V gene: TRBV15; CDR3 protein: CATSRDFANEQFF
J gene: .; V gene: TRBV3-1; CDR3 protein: CASSQDPWTTGDSYYEQYF
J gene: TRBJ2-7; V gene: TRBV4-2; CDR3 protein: CASSQDETTSSYEQYF
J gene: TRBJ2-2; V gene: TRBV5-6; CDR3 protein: CASSKPGLAGGPAGELFF
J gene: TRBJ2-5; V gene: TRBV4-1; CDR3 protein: CASSRSGTGQETQYF
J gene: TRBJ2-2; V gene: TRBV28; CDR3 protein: CASTPPGFTGELFF
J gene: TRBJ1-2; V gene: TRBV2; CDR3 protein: CASSETGPRGGYTF
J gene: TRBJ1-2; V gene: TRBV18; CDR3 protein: CASSPRQAGDGYTF
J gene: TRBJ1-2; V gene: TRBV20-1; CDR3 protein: CSAKQGGGSGYTF
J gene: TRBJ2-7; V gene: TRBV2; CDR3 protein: CASSVLAGGDEQYF
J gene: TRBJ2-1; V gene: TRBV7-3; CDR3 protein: CASSLAGGWDEQFF
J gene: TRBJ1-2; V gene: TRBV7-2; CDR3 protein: CAGASAGVYYGYTF
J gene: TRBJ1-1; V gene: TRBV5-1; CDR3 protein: CASSLVDSHDTEAFF
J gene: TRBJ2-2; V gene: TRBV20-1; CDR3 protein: CSVPDNSGELFF
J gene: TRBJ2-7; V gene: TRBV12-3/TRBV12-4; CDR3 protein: CASSLQGGQGVEQYF
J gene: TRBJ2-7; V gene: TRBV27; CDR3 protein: CASGSLGTGNYEQYF
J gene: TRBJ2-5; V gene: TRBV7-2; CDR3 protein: CASSSGLAGGETQYF
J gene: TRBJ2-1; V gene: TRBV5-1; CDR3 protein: CASSSGEIMEQFF
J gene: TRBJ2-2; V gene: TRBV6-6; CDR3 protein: CASSTRGRDTGELFF
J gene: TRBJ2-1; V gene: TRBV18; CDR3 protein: CASSNAAGAGNEQFF
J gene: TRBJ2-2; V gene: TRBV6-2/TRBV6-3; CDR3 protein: CASRLGLAIAGELFF
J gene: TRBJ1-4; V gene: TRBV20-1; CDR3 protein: CSATPPTGAINEKLFF
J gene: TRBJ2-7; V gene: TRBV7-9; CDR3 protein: CASSPGEGGGEQYF
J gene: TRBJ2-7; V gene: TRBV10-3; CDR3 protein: CAISEGQGDEQYF
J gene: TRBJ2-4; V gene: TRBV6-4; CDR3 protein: CASRLTLTAKNIQYF
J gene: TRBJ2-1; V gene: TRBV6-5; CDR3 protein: CASGGDGYYNEQFF
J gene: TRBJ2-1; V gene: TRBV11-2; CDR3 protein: CASSWDESSYNEQFF
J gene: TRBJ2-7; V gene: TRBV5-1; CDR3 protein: CASSLTGGAKEQYF